This T cell receptor (beta chain) originates from a study of shared clonotypes between healthy human individuals. The assay used deep level. Only in-frame clones appear in the TCRdb table, and some are missing; sequencing was by immunoSEQ multiplex PCR. The sample lists about 600,000 clones, around 78% occurring once. Participating donors were healthy, HIV-negative adults free of recent acute infections or vaccinations. This CDR3 comprises 16 residues. The J segment lost 5 bases and the V segment lost 1 base, leaving 4 bases of the junction unmatched. Germline V gene sequence: CDR1 SGHRS, CDR2 YFSETQ.

This sequence originates from a woman between 40 and 55 years old in good health. Some clones in this sample may be carry-over from other donors' samples. V is TRBV5-1 and J is TRBJ2-1, with 12 nucleotides matching TRBD2. The material sequenced was PBMCs. The CDR3 reads CASSLSGLAGNNEQFF. Written as DNA, the CDR3 is TGCGCCAGCAGCTTGTCGGGACTAGCGGGCAACAATGAGCAGTTCTTC.